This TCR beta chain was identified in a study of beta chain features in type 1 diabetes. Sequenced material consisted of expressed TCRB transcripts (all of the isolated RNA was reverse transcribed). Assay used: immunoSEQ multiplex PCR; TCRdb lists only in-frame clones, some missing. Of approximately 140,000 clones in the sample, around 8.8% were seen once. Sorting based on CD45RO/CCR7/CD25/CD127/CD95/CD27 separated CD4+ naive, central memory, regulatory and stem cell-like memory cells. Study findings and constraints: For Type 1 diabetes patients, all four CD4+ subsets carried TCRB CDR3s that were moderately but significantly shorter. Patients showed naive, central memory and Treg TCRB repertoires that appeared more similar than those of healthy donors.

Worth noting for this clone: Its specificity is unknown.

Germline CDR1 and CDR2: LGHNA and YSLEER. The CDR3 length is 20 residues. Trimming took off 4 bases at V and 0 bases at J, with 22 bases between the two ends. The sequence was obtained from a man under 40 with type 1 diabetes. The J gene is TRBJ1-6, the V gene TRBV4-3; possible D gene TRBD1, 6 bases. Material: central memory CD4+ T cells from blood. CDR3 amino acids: CASSRYTGWGQSSYNSPLHF. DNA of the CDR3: TGCGCCAGCAGCCGATACACAGGGTGGGGGCAGAGCTCCTATAATTCACCCCTCCACTTT.